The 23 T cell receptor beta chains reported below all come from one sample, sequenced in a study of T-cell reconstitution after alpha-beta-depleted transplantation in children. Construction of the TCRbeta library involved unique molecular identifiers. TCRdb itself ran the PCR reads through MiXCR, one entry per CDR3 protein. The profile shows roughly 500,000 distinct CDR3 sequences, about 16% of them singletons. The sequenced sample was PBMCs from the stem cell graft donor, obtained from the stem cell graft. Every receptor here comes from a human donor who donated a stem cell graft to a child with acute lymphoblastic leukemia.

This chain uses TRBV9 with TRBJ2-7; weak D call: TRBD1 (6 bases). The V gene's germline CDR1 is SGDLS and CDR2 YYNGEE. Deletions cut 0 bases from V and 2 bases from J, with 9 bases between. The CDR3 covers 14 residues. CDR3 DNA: TGTGCCAGCAGCGTAGGGGCAGGGGCCTACGAGCAGTACTTC. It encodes CASSVGAGAYEQYF. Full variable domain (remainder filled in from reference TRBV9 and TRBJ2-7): DSGVTQTPKHLITATGQRVTLRCSPRSGDLSVYWYQQSLDQGLQFLIQYYNGEERAKGNILERFSAQQFPDLHSELNLSSLELGDSALYFCASSVGAGAYEQYFGPGTRLTVT.

CDR3 sequence reads: CASSLINPGQGTEAFF. CDR3 nucleotide sequence: TGTGCCAGCAGTTTAATCAATCCGGGACAGGGCACTGAAGCTTTCTTT. This chain connects TRBV27 to TRBJ1-1; 9 bases map to TRBD1. This CDR3 has 16 amino acids. The germline V gene encodes CDR1 MNHEY and CDR2 SMNVEV (reference sequence). The ends lost 2 bases at V and 4 bases at J; junction bases unmatched: 8.

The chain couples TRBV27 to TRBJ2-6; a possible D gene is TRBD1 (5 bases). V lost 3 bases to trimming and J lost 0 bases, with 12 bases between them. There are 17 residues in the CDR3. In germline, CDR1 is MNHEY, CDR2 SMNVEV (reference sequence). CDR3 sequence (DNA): TGTGCCAGCAGTTTCAAGGGGTTTAACTCTGGGGCCAACGTCCTGACTTTC. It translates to CASSFKGFNSGANVLTF. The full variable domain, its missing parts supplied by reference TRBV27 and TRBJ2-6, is EAQVTQNPRYLITVTGKKLTVTCSQNMNHEYMSWYRQDPGLGLRQIYYSMNVEVTDKGDVPEGYKVSRKEKRNFPLILESPSPNQTSLYFCASSFKGFNSGANVLTFGAGSRLTVL.

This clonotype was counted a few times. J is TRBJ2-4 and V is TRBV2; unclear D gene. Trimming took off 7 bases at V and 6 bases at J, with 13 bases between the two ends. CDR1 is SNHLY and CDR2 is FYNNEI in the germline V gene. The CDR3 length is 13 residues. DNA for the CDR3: TGTGCCAGCACCGCCCTTTGGGGAAACATTCAGTACTTC. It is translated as CASTALWGNIQYF.

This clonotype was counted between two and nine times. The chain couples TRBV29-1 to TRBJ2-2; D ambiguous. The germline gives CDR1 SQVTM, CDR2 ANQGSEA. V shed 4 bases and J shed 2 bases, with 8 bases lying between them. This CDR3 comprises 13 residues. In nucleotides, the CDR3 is TGCAGCGTTGTAGAGGTCAACACCGGGGAGCTGTTTTTT. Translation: CSVVEVNTGELFF.

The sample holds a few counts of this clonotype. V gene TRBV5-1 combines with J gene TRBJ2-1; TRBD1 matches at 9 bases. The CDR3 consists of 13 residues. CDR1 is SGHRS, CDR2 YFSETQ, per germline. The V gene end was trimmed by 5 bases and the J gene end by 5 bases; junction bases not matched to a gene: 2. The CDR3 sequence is CASSWDRDNEQFF. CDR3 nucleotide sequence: TGCGCCAGCAGTTGGGACAGGGACAATGAGCAGTTCTTC.

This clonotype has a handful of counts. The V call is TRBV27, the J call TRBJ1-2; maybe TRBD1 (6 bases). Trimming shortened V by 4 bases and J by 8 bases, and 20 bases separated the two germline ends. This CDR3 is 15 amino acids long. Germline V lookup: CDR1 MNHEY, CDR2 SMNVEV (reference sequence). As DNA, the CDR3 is TGTGCCAGCAGTTCCCCCAGGCCAGGGGTCCCAGGCTACACCTTC. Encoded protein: CASSSPRPGVPGYTF.

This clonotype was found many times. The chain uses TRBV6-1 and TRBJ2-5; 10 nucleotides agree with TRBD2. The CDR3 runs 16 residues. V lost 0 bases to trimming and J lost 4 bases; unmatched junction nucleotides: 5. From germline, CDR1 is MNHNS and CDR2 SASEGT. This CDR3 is CASSEALSGRGETQYF. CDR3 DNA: TGTGCCAGCAGTGAAGCGCTCAGCGGGAGGGGAGAGACCCAGTACTTC.

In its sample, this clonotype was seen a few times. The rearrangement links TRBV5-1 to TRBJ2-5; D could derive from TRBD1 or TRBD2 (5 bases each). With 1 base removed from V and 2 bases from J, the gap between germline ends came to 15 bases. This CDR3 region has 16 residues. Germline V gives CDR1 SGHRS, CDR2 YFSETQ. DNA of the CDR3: TGCGCCAGCAGCTTGTATTCGGGACCGCGGCAAGAGACCCAGTACTTC. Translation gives CASSLYSGPRQETQYF.

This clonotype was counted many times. CDR3 nucleotide sequence: TGTGCCAGCAGTTCCAGGACAGGGGAAAGTAAAGATACGCAGTATTTT. Translated, it gives CASSSRTGESKDTQYF. The V gene is TRBV27, the J gene TRBJ2-3; TRBD1 matches at 9 bases. V shed 4 bases and J 5 bases; nucleotides not matched to a gene: 10. The V gene's germline CDR1 is MNHEY and CDR2 SMNVEV (reference sequence). CDR3 size: 16 residues.

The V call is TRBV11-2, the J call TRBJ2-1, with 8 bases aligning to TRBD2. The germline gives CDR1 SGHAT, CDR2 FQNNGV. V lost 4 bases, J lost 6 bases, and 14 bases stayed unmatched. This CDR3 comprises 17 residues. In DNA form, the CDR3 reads TGTGCCAGCAGCTCCCTTTCGCCCCCGACTAGCGTCAATGAGCAGTTCTTC. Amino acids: CASSSLSPPTSVNEQFF.

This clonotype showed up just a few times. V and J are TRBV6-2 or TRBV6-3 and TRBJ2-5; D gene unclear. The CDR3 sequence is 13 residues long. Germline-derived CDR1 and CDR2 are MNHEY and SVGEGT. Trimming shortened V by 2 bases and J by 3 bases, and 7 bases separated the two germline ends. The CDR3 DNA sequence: TGTGCCAGCAGTTACGCAACAGAAGAGACCCAGTACTTC. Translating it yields CASSYATEETQYF.

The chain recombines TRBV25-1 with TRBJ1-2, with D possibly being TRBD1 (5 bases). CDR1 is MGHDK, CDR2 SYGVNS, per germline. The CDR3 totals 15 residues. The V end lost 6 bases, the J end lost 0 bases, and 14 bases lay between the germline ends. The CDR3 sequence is CASRPHGASNYGYTF. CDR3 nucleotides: TGTGCCAGCAGGCCCCACGGGGCTTCTAACTATGGCTACACCTTC.

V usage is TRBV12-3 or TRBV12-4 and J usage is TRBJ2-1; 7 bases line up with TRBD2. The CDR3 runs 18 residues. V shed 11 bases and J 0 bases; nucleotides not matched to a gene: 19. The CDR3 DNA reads TGTGCCTTCTGTTTATGGGGCCTAGCGGATAACTCCTACAATGAGCAGTTCTTC. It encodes CAFCLWGLADNSYNEQFF.

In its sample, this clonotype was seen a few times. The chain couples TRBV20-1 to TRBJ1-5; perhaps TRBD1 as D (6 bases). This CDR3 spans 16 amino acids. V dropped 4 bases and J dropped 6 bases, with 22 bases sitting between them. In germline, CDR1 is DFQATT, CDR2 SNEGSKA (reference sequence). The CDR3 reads CSAKKGTPWRGQPQHF. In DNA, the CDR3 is TGCAGTGCTAAGAAGGGGACACCATGGCGCGGTCAGCCCCAGCATTTT.

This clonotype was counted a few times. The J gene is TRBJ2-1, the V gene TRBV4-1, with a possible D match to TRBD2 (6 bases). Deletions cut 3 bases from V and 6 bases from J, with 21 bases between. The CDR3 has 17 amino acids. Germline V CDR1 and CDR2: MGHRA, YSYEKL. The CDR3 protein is CASSQGTPLTLPNEQFF. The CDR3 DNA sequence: TGCGCCAGCAGCCAGGGGACTCCGTTAACTCTTCCCAATGAGCAGTTCTTC.

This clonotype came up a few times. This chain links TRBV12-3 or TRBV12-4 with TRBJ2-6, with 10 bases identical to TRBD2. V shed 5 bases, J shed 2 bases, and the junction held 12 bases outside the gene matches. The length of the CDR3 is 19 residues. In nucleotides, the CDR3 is TGTGCCAGCAGTCTAGGTCCTAGCGGGAGAATGGCTGGGGCCAACGTCCTGACTTTC. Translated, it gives CASSLGPSGRMAGANVLTF.

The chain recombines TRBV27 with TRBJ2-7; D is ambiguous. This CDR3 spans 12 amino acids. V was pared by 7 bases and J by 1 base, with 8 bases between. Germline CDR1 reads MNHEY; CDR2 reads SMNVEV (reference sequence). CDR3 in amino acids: CASTDQSYEQYF. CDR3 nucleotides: TGTGCCAGCACCGATCAGTCCTACGAGCAGTACTTC.

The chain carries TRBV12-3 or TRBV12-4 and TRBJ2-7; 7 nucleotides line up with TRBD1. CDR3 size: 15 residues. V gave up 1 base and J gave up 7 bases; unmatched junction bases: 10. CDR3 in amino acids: CASSLGGGAPWEQYF. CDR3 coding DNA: TGTGCCAGCAGTTTAGGAGGGGGCGCACCTTGGGAGCAGTACTTC.

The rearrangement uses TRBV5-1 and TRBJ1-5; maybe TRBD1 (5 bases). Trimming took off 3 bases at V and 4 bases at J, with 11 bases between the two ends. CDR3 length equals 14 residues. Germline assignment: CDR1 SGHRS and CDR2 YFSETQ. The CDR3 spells CASSSSGRNQPQHF. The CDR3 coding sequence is TGCGCCAGCAGCTCCTCGGGACGGAATCAGCCCCAGCATTTT.

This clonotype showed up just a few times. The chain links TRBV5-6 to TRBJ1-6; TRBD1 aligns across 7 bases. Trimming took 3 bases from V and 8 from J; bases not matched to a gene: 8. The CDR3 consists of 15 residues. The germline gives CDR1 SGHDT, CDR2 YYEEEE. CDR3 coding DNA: TGTGCCAGCAGCTCCTTGGACAGGAAGGATTCACCCCTCCACTTT. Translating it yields CASSSLDRKDSPLHF.

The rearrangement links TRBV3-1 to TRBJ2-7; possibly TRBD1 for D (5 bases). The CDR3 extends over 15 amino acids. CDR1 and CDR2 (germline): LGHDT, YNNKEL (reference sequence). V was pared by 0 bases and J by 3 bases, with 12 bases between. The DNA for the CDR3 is TGTGCCAGCAGCCAAGAATTCCAGGGTCTCTACGAGCAGTACTTC. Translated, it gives CASSQEFQGLYEQYF.

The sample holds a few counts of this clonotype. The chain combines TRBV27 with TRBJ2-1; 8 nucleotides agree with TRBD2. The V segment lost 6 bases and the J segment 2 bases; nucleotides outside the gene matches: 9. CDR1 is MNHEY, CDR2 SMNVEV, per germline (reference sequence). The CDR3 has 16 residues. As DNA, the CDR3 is TGTGCCAGCAGCCCCCCCGGACTAGCCACCTACAATGAGCAGTTCTTC. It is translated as CASSPPGLATYNEQFF.